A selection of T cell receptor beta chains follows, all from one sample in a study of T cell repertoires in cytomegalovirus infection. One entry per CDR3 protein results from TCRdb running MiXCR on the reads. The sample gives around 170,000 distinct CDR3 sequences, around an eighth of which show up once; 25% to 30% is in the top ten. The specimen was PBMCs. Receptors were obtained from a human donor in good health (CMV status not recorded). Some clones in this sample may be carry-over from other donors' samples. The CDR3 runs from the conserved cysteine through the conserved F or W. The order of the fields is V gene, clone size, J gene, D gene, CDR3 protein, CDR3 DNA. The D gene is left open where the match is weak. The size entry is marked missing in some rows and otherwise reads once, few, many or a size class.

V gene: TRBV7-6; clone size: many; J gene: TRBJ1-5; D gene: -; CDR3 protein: CASSQSSVGLSNQPQHF; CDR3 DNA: TGTGCCAGCAGCCAGTCCAGCGTTGGACTTAGCAATCAGCCCCAGCATTTT
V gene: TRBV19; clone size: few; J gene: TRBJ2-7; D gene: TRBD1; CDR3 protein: CASSPDRGLGEQYF; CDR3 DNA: TGTGCCAGTAGTCCCGACAGGGGGCTCGGCGAGCAGTACTTC
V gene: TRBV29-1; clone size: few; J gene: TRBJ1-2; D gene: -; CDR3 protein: CSVEGHHSFNYGYTF; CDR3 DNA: TGCAGCGTTGAGGGACACCATAGCTTTAACTATGGCTACACCTTC
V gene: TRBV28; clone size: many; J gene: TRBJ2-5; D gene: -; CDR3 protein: CASSLETQYF; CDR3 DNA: TGTGCCAGCAGCTTAGAGACCCAGTACTTC
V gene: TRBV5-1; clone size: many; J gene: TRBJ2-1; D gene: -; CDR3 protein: CASSLVGHVSDEQFF; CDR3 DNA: TGCGCCAGCAGCTTGGTTGGACACGTGAGTGATGAGCAGTTCTTC
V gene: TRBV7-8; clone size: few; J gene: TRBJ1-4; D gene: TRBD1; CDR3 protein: CASSSGTVNGKLFF; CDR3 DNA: TGTGCCAGCAGCTCCGGGACAGTAAATGGAAAACTGTTTTTT
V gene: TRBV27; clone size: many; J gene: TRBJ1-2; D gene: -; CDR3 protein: CASSKTGQNQGYTF; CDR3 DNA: TGTGCCAGCAGTAAGACGGGACAAAATCAAGGCTACACCTTC
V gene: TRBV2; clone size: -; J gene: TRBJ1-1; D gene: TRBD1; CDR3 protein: CASSRQGGLNTEAFF; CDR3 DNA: TGTGCCAGCAGTCGACAGGGGGGCTTGAACACTGAAGCTTTCTTT
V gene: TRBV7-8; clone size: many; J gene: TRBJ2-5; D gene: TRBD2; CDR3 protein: CASSLIGPAGVETQYF; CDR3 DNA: TGTGCCAGCAGCTTAATCGGCCCTGCGGGGGTAGAGACCCAGTACTTC
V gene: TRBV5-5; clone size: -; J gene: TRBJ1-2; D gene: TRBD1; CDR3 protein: CASSSTWTGPNYGYTF; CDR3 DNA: TGTGCCAGCAGCTCAACCTGGACAGGACCTAACTATGGCTACACCTTC
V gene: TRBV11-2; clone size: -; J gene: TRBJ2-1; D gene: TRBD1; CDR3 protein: CASSSLGTGLYNEQFF; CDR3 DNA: TGTGCCAGCAGCTCCCTAGGGACAGGGCTTTACAATGAGCAGTTCTTC
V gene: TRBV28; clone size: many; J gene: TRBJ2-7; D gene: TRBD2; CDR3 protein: CASTSGPPYEQYF; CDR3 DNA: TGTGCCAGCACTAGCGGCCCTCCCTACGAGCAGTACTTC
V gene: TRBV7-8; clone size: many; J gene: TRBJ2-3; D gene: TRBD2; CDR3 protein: CATLEREVLTDTQYF; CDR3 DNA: TGTGCCACGTTAGAGCGGGAGGTGTTGACAGATACGCAGTATTTT
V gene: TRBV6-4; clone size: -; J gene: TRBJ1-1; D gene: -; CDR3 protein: CASIRIEEEAFF; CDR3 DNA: TGTGCCAGCATACGGATTGAGGAGGAAGCTTTCTTT
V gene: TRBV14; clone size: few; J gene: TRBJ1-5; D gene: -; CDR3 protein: CASSQGAREPQHF; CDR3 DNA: TGTGCCAGCAGCCAAGGAGCCAGAGAGCCCCAGCATTTT
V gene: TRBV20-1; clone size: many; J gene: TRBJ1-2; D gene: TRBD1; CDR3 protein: CSAQTRDRVDGYTF; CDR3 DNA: TGCAGTGCTCAAACCCGGGACAGGGTCGATGGCTACACCTTC
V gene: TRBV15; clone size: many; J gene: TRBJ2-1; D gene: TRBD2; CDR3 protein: CATSRLAGDNEQFF; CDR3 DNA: TGTGCCACCAGCAGACTAGCGGGAGACAATGAGCAGTTCTTC
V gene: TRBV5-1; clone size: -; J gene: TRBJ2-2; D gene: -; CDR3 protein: CASKETMYTGELFF; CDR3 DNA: TGCGCCAGCAAGGAGACAATGTACACCGGGGAGCTGTTTTTT
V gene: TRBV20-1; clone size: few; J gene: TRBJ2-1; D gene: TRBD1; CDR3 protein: CSASPTGTGNYNEQFF; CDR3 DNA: TGCAGTGCTAGCCCAACCGGGACAGGGAACTACAATGAGCAGTTCTTC
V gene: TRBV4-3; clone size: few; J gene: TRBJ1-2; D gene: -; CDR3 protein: CASSQGGAYYGYTF; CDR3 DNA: TGCGCCAGCAGCCAGGGCGGGGCCTACTATGGCTACACCTTC
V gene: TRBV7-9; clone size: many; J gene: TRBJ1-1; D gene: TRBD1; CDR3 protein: CASSFRQGANTEAFF; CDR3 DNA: TGTGCCAGCAGCTTCCGACAGGGGGCGAACACTGAAGCTTTCTTT
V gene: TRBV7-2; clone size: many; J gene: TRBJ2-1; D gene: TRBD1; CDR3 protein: CASSQRQGYNEQFF; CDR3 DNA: TGTGCCAGCAGCCAAAGACAGGGGTACAATGAGCAGTTCTTC
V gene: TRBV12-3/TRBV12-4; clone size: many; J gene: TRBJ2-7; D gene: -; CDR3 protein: CASSHGTHYEQYF; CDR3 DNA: TGTGCCAGCAGCCACGGGACCCACTACGAGCAGTACTTC
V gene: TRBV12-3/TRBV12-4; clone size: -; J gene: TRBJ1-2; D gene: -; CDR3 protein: CASSFSGLYGYTF; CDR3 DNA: TGTGCCAGCAGTTTCTCAGGTCTTTATGGCTACACCTTC
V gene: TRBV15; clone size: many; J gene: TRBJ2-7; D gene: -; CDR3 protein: CATSRGGQTTYEQYF; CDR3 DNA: TGTGCCACCAGCAGAGGTGGACAGACAACCTACGAGCAGTACTTC
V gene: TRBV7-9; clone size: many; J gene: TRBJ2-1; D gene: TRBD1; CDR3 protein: CASSLGWTGSNEQFF; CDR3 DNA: TGTGCCAGCAGCTTAGGGTGGACAGGGAGCAATGAGCAGTTCTTC
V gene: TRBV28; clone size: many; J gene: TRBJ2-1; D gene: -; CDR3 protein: CASTRVQPYNEQFF; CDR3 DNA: TGTGCCAGCACCCGCGTACAGCCTTACAATGAGCAGTTCTTC
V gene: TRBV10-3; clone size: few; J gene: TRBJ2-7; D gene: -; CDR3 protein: CAISGGYEQYF; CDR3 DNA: TGTGCCATCAGTGGGGGGTACGAGCAGTACTTC
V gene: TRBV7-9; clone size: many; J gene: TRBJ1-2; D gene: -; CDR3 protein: CASSLDVGNNYGYTF; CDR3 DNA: TGTGCCAGCAGCTTAGATGTGGGGAATAACTATGGCTACACCTTC
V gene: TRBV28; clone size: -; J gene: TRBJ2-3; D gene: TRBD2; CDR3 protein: CASSQTSGRGADTQYF; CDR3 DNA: TGTGCCAGCAGTCAGACTAGCGGGAGAGGCGCAGATACGCAGTATTTT
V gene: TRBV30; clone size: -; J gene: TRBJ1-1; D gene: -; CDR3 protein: CAWSVHRDTEAFF; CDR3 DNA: TGTGCCTGGAGTGTACACAGGGACACTGAAGCTTTCTTT
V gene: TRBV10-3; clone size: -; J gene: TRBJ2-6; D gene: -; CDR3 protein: CAYRGGANVLTF; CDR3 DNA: TGTGCCTACCGGGGAGGGGCCAACGTCCTGACTTTC
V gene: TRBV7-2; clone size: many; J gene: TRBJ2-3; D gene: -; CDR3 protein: CASSLIYPTDTQYF; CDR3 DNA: TGTGCCAGCAGCTTAATATACCCTACAGATACGCAGTATTTT
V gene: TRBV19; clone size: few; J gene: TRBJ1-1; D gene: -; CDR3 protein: CASSIPWAGELEAFF; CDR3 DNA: TGTGCCAGTAGTATACCCTGGGCAGGGGAACTTGAAGCTTTCTTT
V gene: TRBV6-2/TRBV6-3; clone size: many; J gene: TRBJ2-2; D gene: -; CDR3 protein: CALRDLPTGELFF; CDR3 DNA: TGTGCCTTAAGAGACCTACCCACCGGGGAGCTGTTTTTT
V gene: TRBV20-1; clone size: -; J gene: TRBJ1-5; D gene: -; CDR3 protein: CSARDFGRGYSNQPQHF; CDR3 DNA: TGCAGTGCTAGAGATTTTGGGAGGGGATATAGCAATCAGCCCCAGCATTTT
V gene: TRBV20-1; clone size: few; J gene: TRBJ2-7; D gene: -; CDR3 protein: CSASMGFEQYF; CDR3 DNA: TGCAGTGCTAGCATGGGCTTCGAGCAGTACTTC
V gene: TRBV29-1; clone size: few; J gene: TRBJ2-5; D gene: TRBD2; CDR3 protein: CSVLGLAGGQGGTQYF; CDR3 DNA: TGCAGCGTCCTGGGACTAGCGGGGGGTCAGGGTGGGACCCAGTACTTC
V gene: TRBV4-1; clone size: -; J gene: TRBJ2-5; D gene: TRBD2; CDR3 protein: CASSQDRATSGGAQETQYF; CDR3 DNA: TGCGCCAGCAGCCAAGATAGGGCTACTAGCGGGGGGGCCCAAGAGACCCAGTACTTC
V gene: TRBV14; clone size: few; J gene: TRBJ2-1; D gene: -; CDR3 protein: CASSQAGGHYNEQFF; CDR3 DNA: TGTGCCAGCAGCCAAGCCGGGGGCCATTACAATGAGCAGTTCTTC
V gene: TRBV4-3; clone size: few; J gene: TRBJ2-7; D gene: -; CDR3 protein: CASSSTDSSYEQYF; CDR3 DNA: TGCGCCAGCAGCTCAACGGACAGCTCCTACGAGCAGTACTTC
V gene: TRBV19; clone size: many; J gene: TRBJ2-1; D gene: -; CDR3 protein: CASTPSTSYNEQFF; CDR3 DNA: TGTGCCAGTACCCCCTCCACCTCCTACAATGAGCAGTTCTTC